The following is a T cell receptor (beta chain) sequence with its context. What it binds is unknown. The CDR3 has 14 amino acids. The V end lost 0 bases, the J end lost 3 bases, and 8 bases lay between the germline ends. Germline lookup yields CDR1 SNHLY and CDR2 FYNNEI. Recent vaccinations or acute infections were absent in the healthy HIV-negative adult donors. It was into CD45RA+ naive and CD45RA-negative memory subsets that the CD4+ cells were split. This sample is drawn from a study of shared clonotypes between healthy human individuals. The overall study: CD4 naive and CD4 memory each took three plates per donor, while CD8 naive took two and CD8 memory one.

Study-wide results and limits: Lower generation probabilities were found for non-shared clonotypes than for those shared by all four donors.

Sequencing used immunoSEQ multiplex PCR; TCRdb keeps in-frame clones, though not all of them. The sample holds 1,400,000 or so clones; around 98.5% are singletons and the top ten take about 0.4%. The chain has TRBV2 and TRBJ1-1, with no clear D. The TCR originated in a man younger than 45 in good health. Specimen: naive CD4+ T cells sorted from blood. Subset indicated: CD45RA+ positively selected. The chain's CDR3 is CASSEALLYTEAFF. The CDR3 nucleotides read TGTGCCAGCAGTGAAGCGCTTCTATACACTGAAGCTTTCTTT.